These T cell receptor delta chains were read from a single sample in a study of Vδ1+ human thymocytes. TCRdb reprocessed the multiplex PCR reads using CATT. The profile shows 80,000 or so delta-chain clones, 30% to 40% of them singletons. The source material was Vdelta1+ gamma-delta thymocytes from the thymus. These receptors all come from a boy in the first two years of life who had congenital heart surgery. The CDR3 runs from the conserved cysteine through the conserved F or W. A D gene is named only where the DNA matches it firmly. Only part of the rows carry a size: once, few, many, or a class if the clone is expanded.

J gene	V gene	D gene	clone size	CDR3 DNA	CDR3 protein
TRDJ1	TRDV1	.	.	TGTGCTCTTGGGAATACCTTCCTACGGGGAACTGGGGGATACACCGATAAACTCATCTTT	CALGNTFLRGTGGYTDKLIF
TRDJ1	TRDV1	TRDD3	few	TGTGCTCTTGGGGGTTACCTTCGATCCAACCGTTTGTTGGGGGATAGGGCCGCCCAAACCGATAAACTCATCTTT	CALGGYLRSNRLLGDRAAQTDKLIF
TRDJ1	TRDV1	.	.	TGTGCTCTTGTATGGCTTTCCACGTCCGGGGGTTGCCGGTACACCGATAAACTCATCTTT	CALVWLSTSGGCRYTDKLIF
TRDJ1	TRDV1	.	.	TGTGCTCTTGGGGAAGTAAGTTTCCTACTGGGGATAGCCGCTTGGGCGCAGGGGCTCATCTTT	CALGEVSFLLGIAAWAQGLIF
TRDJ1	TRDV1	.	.	TGTGCTCTTGGGGAACGGGTTATCCTACTGGGTAACGTTAAACTCATCTTT	CALGERVILLGNVKLIF
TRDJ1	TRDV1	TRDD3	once	TGTGCTCTTGGGGAACATCCCTACTGGGGGATAGAAACCGATAAACTCATCTTT	CALGEHPYWGIETDKLIF
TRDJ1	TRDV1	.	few	TGTGCTCTTGGGGAAGGAAAGGCCGAGGAGGGGGAAACCGATAAACTCATCTTT	CALGEGKAEEGETDKLIF
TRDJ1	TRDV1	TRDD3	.	TGTGCTCTTGGGGAAAGAGTCCCCCCCACTGGGGGATACACCGATAAACTCATCTTT	CALGERVPPTGGYTDKLIF
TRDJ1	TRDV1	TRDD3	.	TGTGCTCTTGGGGAACTAGTATCTTGGACTTCCGCTACACTGGGGGATAATGTGGCCGATAAACTCATCTTT	CALGELVSWTSATLGDNVADKLIF
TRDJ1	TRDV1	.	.	TGTGCTCTTGGTTCCAACCCTAACGACTGGTCTAAATACGAGGGGGACACCGATAAACTCATCTTT	CALGSNPNDWSKYEGDTDKLIF
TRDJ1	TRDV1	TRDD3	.	TGTGCTCTTGGGGAACTCGTATTGCCTCCTATAATGGGGGATACGTCGGGCACCGATAAACTCATCTTT	CALGELVLPPIMGDTSGTDKLIF
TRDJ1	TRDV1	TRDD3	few	TGTGCTCTTGGGGAACGCCCTGTACTGGGGGTCCTGTACACCGATAAACTCATCTTT	CALGERPVLGVLYTDKLIF
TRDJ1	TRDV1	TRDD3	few	TGTGCTCTTGGGGAACTGAAGAGTATACCTTCCAACTTAACTGGGGGATTTTTATTAAGCGCCCCGTACACCGATAAACTCATCTTT	CALGELKSIPSNLTGGFLLSAPYTDKLIF
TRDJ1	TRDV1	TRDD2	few	TGTGCTCTTGGGGAACTTTATCCTTCCTCAGCATACACCGATAAACTCATCTTT	CALGELYPSSAYTDKLIF
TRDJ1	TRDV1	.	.	TGTGCTCTTGGGGAACTAAGAATGGTGAGACAAAGGATCCGAACCCGGGACGATAAACTCATCTTT	CALGELRMVRQRIRTRDDKLIF
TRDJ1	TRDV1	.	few	TGTGCTCTTGGAGCCCGGGGAAACCTGTACACCGATAAACTCATCTTT	CALGARGNLYTDKLIF
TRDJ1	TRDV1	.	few	TGTGCTCTTGGGGAACCCCGCCACAGTGTCCTACGCCCCTACCCGGGGAGGTACACCGATAAACTCATCTTT	CALGEPRHSVLRPYPGRYTDKLIF
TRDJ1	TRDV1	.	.	TGTGCTCTTGGGGGGATATTCCCGTCAAAACTCATCTTT	CALGGIFPSKLIF
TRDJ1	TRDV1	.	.	TGTGCTCTTGGGGAATGCTGGGGTACGCCCCGACGAACCGATAAACTCATCTTT	CALGECWGTPRRTDKLIF
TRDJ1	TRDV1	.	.	TGTGCTCTTGGGGAAGGTGTAAGAACCTTCCGACAACCTTGGGGGACCCGGGGTTTTCCCTACACCGATAAACTCATCTTT	CALGEGVRTFRQPWGTRGFPYTDKLIF
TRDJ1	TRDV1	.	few	TGTGCTCTTGGGGAAATTGGCAGGGACACAGATAAACTCATCTTT	CALGEIGRDTDKLIF
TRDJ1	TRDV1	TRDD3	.	TGTGCTCTTGGGGGGCTGGGTTACTGGGGGATACCCAAGGCCGATAAACTCATCTTT	CALGGLGYWGIPKADKLIF
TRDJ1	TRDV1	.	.	TGTGCTCTTGGGGAACCAGACATCCCTCGAGGTCCTACTGTTTACTTGGGGGGTAAACTCATCTTT	CALGEPDIPRGPTVYLGGKLIF
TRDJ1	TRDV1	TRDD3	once	TGTGCTCTTGGGGAACGGTCATCCATACTGGGGGACCACTCTAGGAGCGATAAACTCATCTTT	CALGERSSILGDHSRSDKLIF
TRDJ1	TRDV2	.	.	TGTGCCTGTGCGATCTCCTGTACCGGGGACTACACCGATAAACTCATCTTT	CACAISCTGDYTDKLIF
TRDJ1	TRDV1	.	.	TGTGCTCTTGGAACACAAACACGGGGGCCTCCGATAGCACTCATCTTT	CALGTQTRGPPIALIF
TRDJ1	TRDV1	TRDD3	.	TGTGCTCTTGGGCCCGGGGCTAGAGATCTGGGGGACACCGATAAACTCATCTTT	CALGPGARDLGDTDKLIF
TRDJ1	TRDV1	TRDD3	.	TGTGCTCTTGGGGAAGTGCCCAAGTACTGGGGGATAATGACCGATAAACTCATCTTT	CALGEVPKYWGIMTDKLIF
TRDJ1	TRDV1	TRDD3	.	TGTGCTCTTGGGGTCCCTAGCGTTGGGGGATACACCGATAAACTCATCTTT	CALGVPSVGGYTDKLIF
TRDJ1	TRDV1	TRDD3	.	TGTGCTCTTGGGGCCGGGGCCTTCCTCTTACTGGGGGATACCGATAAACTCATCTTT	CALGAGAFLLLGDTDKLIF
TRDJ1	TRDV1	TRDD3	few	TGTGCTCTTGGGGCATACCTGCGGGGGATACTGCCCGATAAACTCATCTTT	CALGAYLRGILPDKLIF
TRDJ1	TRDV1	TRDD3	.	TGTGCTCTTGGGGAACTATCGCAGCCCTTCCACGCACTGGGGGATAAGGGAATTTACACCGATAAACTCATCTTT	CALGELSQPFHALGDKGIYTDKLIF
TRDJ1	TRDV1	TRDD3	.	TGTGCTCTTGGGGAAAAACCCCCTTGGCCTTCAGTACTGGGGGATACCCACACCGATAAACTCATCTTT	CALGEKPPWPSVLGDTHTDKLIF
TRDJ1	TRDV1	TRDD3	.	TGTGCTCTTGGGGACGGCTCCCCGGGGATACCTATTGCCGATAAACTCATCTTT	CALGDGSPGIPIADKLIF
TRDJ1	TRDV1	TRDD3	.	TGTGCTCTTGGGAAACCGGGGATACTCATCGATAAACTCATCTTT	CALGKPGILIDKLIF
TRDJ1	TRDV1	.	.	TGTGCTCTTGGGGGAGCCTTCCTATCCTACTGGGGGGCCCGGTACACCGATAAACTCATCTTT	CALGGAFLSYWGARYTDKLIF
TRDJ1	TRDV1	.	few	TGTGCTCTTGGGGACCCTCGTACTGGGAGACCCTACACCGATAAACTCATCTTT	CALGDPRTGRPYTDKLIF
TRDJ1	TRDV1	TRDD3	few	TGTGCTCTTGGGGAACTACTGGGGGACACCGATAAACTCATCTTT	CALGELLGDTDKLIF